This T cell receptor beta chain came from a study of blood T cells in healthy people across ages. Looking at the study overall: Capture by template switching was about one barcoded beta molecule per two T cells.

It was with a sample-barcoded 5' primer and a J-beta primer mix that a second PCR of roughly 7 to 12 cycles was run. Via MiXCR, TCRdb re-called the 5' RACE reads, giving one row per CDR3 protein. Among under 2,000,000 distinct CDR3 sequences listed, approximately 50% were seen once. The CDR3 consists of 13 residues. CDR1 and CDR2 from the germline V gene are DFQATT and SNEGSKA (reference sequence). V lost 3 bases, J lost 0 bases, and 8 bases lay in between. Healthy Caucasian individuals from Russia aged 6 to 90 were enrolled as donors. The specimen was blood. The chain uses TRBV20-1 and TRBJ1-1; no definite D call. The receptor comes from a woman aged 40 to 50 in good health. Here the CDR3 DNA reads TGCAGTGCTAGCCCCGTTCTGAACACTGAAGCTTTCTTT. It is translated as CSASPVLNTEAFF.